The 19 T cell receptor beta chains below all came from one sample that was sequenced in a study of T cell responses to AZD1222 COVID-19 vaccine. Produced via immunoSEQ multiplex PCR; TCRdb's table is partial and in-frame only. The table records approximately 200,000 clones, less than 95% of them present only once. The sequences come from peripheral blood, collected 28 days after the second dose of the MenACWY control vaccine. The receptors stem from an adult who received the MenACWY meningococcal vaccine as a control.

The rearrangement links TRBV18 to TRBJ1-1; no reliable D call. V lost 1 base and J lost 6, with 12 bases in between. Germline V gene sequence: CDR1 KGHSH, CDR2 LQKENI. This CDR3 is 14 amino acids long. The chain's CDR3 is CASSPQGRSPEAFF. CDR3 bases: TGTGCCAGCTCACCACAGGGTAGGAGCCCTGAAGCTTTCTTT.

The chain is built from TRBV5-1 and TRBJ2-1, with 12 bases aligning to TRBD2. The CDR3 is 22 residues long. Trimming at V came to 7 bases and at J to 2 bases, leaving 25 bases not matched to a gene. Germline V gene sequence: CDR1 SGHRS, CDR2 YFSETQ. In DNA form, the CDR3 reads TGCGCCAGCGAGTTTGAATGGACAGCCGATCGACTAGCGGGAGAGACCTACAATGAGCAGTTCTTC. Residues: CASEFEWTADRLAGETYNEQFF.

The chain combines TRBV11-1 with TRBJ2-3; D remains ambiguous. Trimming pared 1 base from V and 6 bases from J, leaving 8 bases between. CDR3 length equals 13 residues. Germline V gives CDR1 SGHAT, CDR2 FQDESV (reference sequence). The CDR3 DNA sequence: TGTGCCAGCAGCTTAGGTCTTGGGGATACGCAGTATTTT. This sequence encodes CASSLGLGDTQYF.

This clone was seen once. The chain couples TRBV9 to TRBJ2-5; 12 positions agree with TRBD2. CDR1 is SGDLS and CDR2 is YYNGEE in the germline V gene. V lost 4 bases to trimming and J lost 2 bases; unmatched junction nucleotides: 6. There are 16 residues in the CDR3. DNA for the CDR3: TGTGCCAGCAGCTCCCCGGGACTAGCGGGTCAAGAGACCCAGTACTTC. Protein product: CASSSPGLAGQETQYF.

The chain uses TRBV19 and TRBJ2-7; TRBD1 might be the D (5 bases). This CDR3 spans 13 amino acids. Trimming cost V 2 bases and J 3 bases, with 8 bases left between them. Germline assignment: CDR1 LNHDA and CDR2 SQIVND (reference sequence). CDR3 in DNA: TGTGCCAGTAGTATATCAGGGCTCTACGAGCAGTACTTC. This translates into CASSISGLYEQYF.

The rearrangement uses TRBV7-9 and TRBJ2-1, with 7 bases lining up with TRBD2. The CDR3 contains 15 residues. Germline V gene lookup returns CDR1 SEHNR and CDR2 FQNEAQ (reference sequence). J was trimmed by 8 bases and V by 8 bases; bases with no gene match: 15. CDR3 loop: CASAKTSAQPDEQFF. CDR3 in DNA: TGTGCCAGCGCAAAAACTAGCGCCCAACCCGATGAGCAGTTCTTC.

The J gene is TRBJ2-7, the V gene TRBV12-3 or TRBV12-4, with D unresolved. Between the trimmed V and J ends, which lost 1 base and 3 bases, there was a span of 7 bases. The CDR3 has 13 residues. The CDR3, as DNA: TGTGCCAGCAGTTTAGGGTCCAGCTACGAGCAGTACTTC. It codes for CASSLGSSYEQYF.

The chain joins TRBV5-4 to TRBJ1-2; TRBD1 is a possible D gene (5 bases). CDR3 length equals 18 residues. V was cut by 3 bases and J by 3 bases, with 24 bases left in between. Germline V gene sequence: CDR1 SGHNT, CDR2 YYREEE (reference sequence). This CDR3 is CASSSGGQGRASYYGYTF. In DNA, the CDR3 is TGTGCCAGCAGCTCCGGCGGGCAGGGACGGGCCAGTTACTATGGCTACACCTTC.

The chain has TRBV3-1 (or the pseudogene TRBV3-2) and TRBJ1-5; TRBD1 is a possible D gene (6 bases). Germline CDR1 is LGHDT and CDR2 is YNNKEL (reference sequence). The CDR3 runs to 17 residues. V was cut by 0 bases and J by 5 bases, with 17 bases left in between. The CDR3 DNA reads TGTGCCAGCAGCCAAGATAAGCGGGGGGCGGGAGATCAGCCCCAGCATTTT. Protein: CASSQDKRGAGDQPQHF.

Remarks on this clone: In the same sample, other DNA sequences code for this CDR3. The V gene is TRBV6-2 or TRBV6-3, the J gene TRBJ1-5; unclear D gene. Trimming stripped 2 bases from V and 2 bases from J, with 4 bases between. The length of the CDR3 is 13 residues. Germline-derived CDR1 and CDR2 are MNHEY and SVGEGT. The chain's CDR3 is CASSYVGNQPQHF. The CDR3 coding sequence is TGTGCCAGCAGTTACGTAGGCAATCAGCCCCAGCATTTT.

The gene calls are TRBV5-1 and TRBJ2-3; the match to TRBD1 covers 9 bases. J was trimmed by 4 bases and V by 4 bases; bases with no gene match: 4. The CDR3 is made up of 14 amino acids. Germline-derived CDR1 and CDR2 are SGHRS and YFSETQ. CDR3 amino acids: CASSAGQGADTQYF. The CDR3 region has the DNA TGCGCCAGCAGCGCGGGACAGGGAGCAGATACGCAGTATTTT.

This clone has just one count. The gene calls are TRBV4-2 and TRBJ2-7, with 7 bases identical to TRBD2. Trimming cost V 5 bases and J 0 bases; bases outside gene matches: 10. CDR3 length: 16 residues. The germline gives CDR1 LGHNA, CDR2 YNFKEQ. CDR3: CASSSLSGDRSYEQYF. CDR3 nucleotides: TGTGCCAGCAGCTCGTTGAGCGGGGACCGCTCCTACGAGCAGTACTTC.

V is TRBV6-1 and J is TRBJ2-4; D is tentatively TRBD1 or TRBD2 (5 bases each). Germline CDR1 and CDR2: MNHNS and SASEGT. V lost 2 bases to trimming and J lost 9 bases, with 11 bases between them. The CDR3 is 13 amino acids. The DNA for the CDR3 is TGTGCCAGCAGTGAATGGGACGGAGCCATTCAGTACTTC. It is translated as CASSEWDGAIQYF.

Comment on this clone: Other DNA sequences of this sample code for an identical CDR3. This chain joins TRBV29-1 and TRBJ1-1; 11 bases are a match to TRBD1. The V and J ends lost 6 bases and 4 bases, in that order; junction bases with no gene match: 4. This CDR3 comprises 13 residues. From germline, CDR1 is SQVTM and CDR2 ANQGSEA. The CDR3 loop is CSVAGQGGTEAFF. CDR3 coding DNA: TGCAGCGTCGCGGGACAGGGGGGCACTGAAGCTTTCTTT.

This chain connects TRBV19 to TRBJ2-7; TRBD2 matches at 9 bases. Germline loops: CDR1 LNHDA, CDR2 SQIVND (reference sequence). Trimming cost V 10 bases and J 2 bases; bases outside gene matches: 9. There are 14 residues in the CDR3. This CDR3 reads CATSLAGGPYEQYF. DNA for the CDR3: TGTGCCACTTCCTTGGCGGGAGGGCCCTACGAGCAGTACTTC.

This chain links TRBV6-1 with TRBJ1-6; no definite D call. V was shortened by 1 base and J by 0 bases, with 7 bases between the two germline ends. From germline, CDR1 is MNHNS and CDR2 SASEGT. CDR3 length: 16 amino acids. CDR3 in DNA: TGTGCCAGCAGTGAAGGTTTTAGCTCCTATAATTCACCCCTCCACTTT. Translation: CASSEGFSSYNSPLHF.

The chain recombines TRBV4-2 with TRBJ2-3; a weak D match, TRBD2 (5 bases). The V gene's germline CDR1 is LGHNA and CDR2 YNFKEQ. The germline V and J ends were trimmed by 3 bases and 4 bases, with 8 bases remaining between them. This CDR3 is 13 amino acids long. The CDR3 is CASSQARADTQYF. The CDR3 DNA reads TGTGCCAGCAGCCAGGCGCGGGCAGATACGCAGTATTTT.

The rearrangement links TRBV6-5 to TRBJ2-7; 9 bases match TRBD1. V lost 6 bases, J lost 3 bases, and 9 bases stayed unmatched. Germline CDR1 is MNHEY and CDR2 is SVGAGI. The CDR3 is 15 residues long. The CDR3 region has the DNA TGTGCCAGCAGCTCGCCGGGACAGGGTTACTACGAGCAGTACTTC. It translates to CASSSPGQGYYEQYF.

The chain carries TRBV6-2 or TRBV6-3 and TRBJ2-2; 8 nucleotides match TRBD2. The CDR3 sequence is 17 residues long. V was pared by 0 bases and J by 3 bases, with 6 bases of the junction left unmatched. Germline V gives CDR1 MNHEY, CDR2 SVGEGT. CDR3 DNA sequence: TGTGCCAGCAGTTACTCGATGGTAGCGGGGTACACCGGGGAGCTGTTTTTT. This codes for CASSYSMVAGYTGELFF.